A single sample is the source of the 27 T cell receptor beta chains below, sequenced in a study of T cell changes during pregnancy in multiple sclerosis (dated by TCRdb to between 2019 and 2020). Library creation used the immunoSEQ multiplex PCR assay. In TCRdb, the immuneACCESS table is reduced to in-frame sequences with V and J assigned. These tables do not hold every clone; where another copy was compared, an unresolved V gene accounts for under half, and the others remain unexplained. The sample table contains roughly 85,000 clones; only one count was recorded for approximately 91% of them. The ten largest clones take up approximately 2.5% of the sample. Here the sequenced sample was peripheral blood, taken in the first trimester of pregnancy. All receptors derive from a female donor with multiple sclerosis, enrolled in a pregnancy study.

V and J are TRBV6-5 and TRBJ2-6, with D unresolved. Germline V lookup: CDR1 MNHEY, CDR2 SVGAGI. Trimming removed 3 bases from V and 0 bases from J, with 9 bases in between. The CDR3 has 16 amino acids. CDR3 region: CASSYSLSSGANVLTF. In DNA, the CDR3 is TGTGCCAGCAGTTATAGCCTTAGCTCTGGGGCCAACGTCCTGACTTTC.

This clone has a single count. The chain is built from TRBV5-8 and TRBJ1-6; perhaps TRBD1 as D (5 bases). The CDR3 is made up of 15 amino acids. V was pared by 8 bases and J by 6 bases, with 18 bases between. Per the germline V gene, CDR1 is SGHTS and CDR2 is YDEGEE. CDR3 loop: CASSRGRTLNSPLHF. The CDR3 nucleotides read TGTGCCAGTAGTCGGGGGAGGACCCTTAATTCACCCCTCCACTTT.

The rearrangement joins TRBV5-6 to TRBJ2-1; 9 nucleotides match TRBD2. CDR1 and CDR2 from the germline V gene are SGHDT and YYEEEE. There are 15 residues in the CDR3. The junction had 0 bases not matched to a gene; V was cut back by 0 bases and J by 2 bases. This CDR3 is CASSLGGRAYNEQFF. CDR3 bases: TGTGCCAGCAGCTTGGGCGGGAGGGCCTACAATGAGCAGTTCTTC.

This clone is a singleton in its sample. This chain connects TRBV4-3 to TRBJ1-1, with TRBD1 matching 11 bases. The germline gives CDR1 LGHNA, CDR2 YSLEER. The CDR3 is made up of 16 amino acids. V shed 3 bases, J shed 10 bases, and the junction held 13 bases outside the gene matches. For the CDR3, the DNA is TGCGCCAGCAGCCAGTCCCTGGGGACAGGGGGAGGACGAGCTTTCTTT. It codes for CASSQSLGTGGGRAFF.

This clone was observed a single time. V gene TRBV6-1 combines with J gene TRBJ1-3; D not resolved. V gave up 2 bases and J gave up 0 bases, with 11 bases separating them. This CDR3 spans 16 amino acids. CDR1 is MNHNS, CDR2 SASEGT, per germline. The CDR3 DNA reads TGTGCCAGCAGTGAATTCGCGGGCAGCTCTGGAAACACCATATATTTT. Residues: CASSEFAGSSGNTIYF.

The gene calls are TRBV5-1 and TRBJ1-1; 9 bases are a match to TRBD1. CDR1 is SGHRS and CDR2 is YFSETQ in the germline V gene. The CDR3 is 16 amino acids. J was trimmed by 7 bases and V by 3 bases; bases with no gene match: 13. In nucleotides, the CDR3 is TGCGCCAGCAGCTCCGGGACAGGGACAATTCATGGTGAAGCTTTCTTT. This codes for CASSSGTGTIHGEAFF.

J is TRBJ2-3 and V is TRBV4-1; D possibly corresponds to TRBD1 (6 bases). From germline, CDR1 is MGHRA and CDR2 YSYEKL. The CDR3 length is 15 residues. V was clipped by 7 bases and J by 3 bases, with 17 bases between them. The CDR3 region has the DNA TGCGCCAGCACCTTAAGTACAGGGACGACAGATACGCAGTATTTT. Protein product: CASTLSTGTTDTQYF.

The V and J genes are TRBV7-8 and TRBJ2-5, with 11 bases matching TRBD1. Germline trimming cut 1 base from V and 4 bases from J; bases unmatched to any gene: 2. The germline V gene has CDR1 SGHVS and CDR2 FQNEAQ. This CDR3 is built from 15 residues. This CDR3 is CASSLGTGGTETQYF. In DNA form, the CDR3 reads TGTGCCAGCAGCTTAGGGACAGGGGGCACAGAGACCCAGTACTTC.

V and J are TRBV30 and TRBJ2-7; TRBD1 might be the D (6 bases). Germline lookup yields CDR1 GTSNPN and CDR2 SVGIG (reference sequence). V lost 4 bases, J lost 5 bases, and 12 bases lay in between. The CDR3 covers 12 residues. The CDR3 region is CAWTIQGDEQYF. DNA of the CDR3: TGTGCCTGGACGATACAGGGAGACGAGCAGTACTTC. Combining the CDR3 with reference TRBV30 and TRBJ2-7 gives the whole variable domain SQTIHQWPATLVQPVGSPLSLECTVEGTSNPNLYWYRQAAGRGLQLLFYSVGIGQISSEVPQNLSASRPQDRQFILSSKKLLLSDSGFYLCAWTIQGDEQYFGPGTRLTVT.

The J gene is TRBJ2-5, the V gene TRBV5-4; maybe TRBD2 (6 bases). Trimming took 4 bases from V and 3 from J, leaving 16 bases between them. The CDR3 is made up of 15 amino acids. CDR1 is SGHNT and CDR2 is YYREEE in the germline V gene (reference sequence). The DNA of the CDR3 is TGTGCCAGCAGCCCAGTAACAACGGGGGAAGAGACCCAGTACTTC. Protein: CASSPVTTGEETQYF.

A remark on this clone: Within the sample, other DNA sequences also encode this same CDR3. This chain links TRBV13 with TRBJ2-1; D is uncertain. Germline V gene lookup returns CDR1 PRHDT and CDR2 FYEKMQ (reference sequence). Between the trimmed V and J ends, which lost 5 bases and 7 bases, there was a span of 6 bases. This CDR3 contains 11 residues. In nucleotides, the CDR3 is TGTGCCAGCAGCCGCGGTAATGAGCAGTTCTTC. This codes for CASSRGNEQFF.

The chain has TRBV13 and TRBJ2-7; D gene ambiguous. Germline V CDR1 and CDR2: PRHDT, FYEKMQ (reference sequence). Trimming left V 0 bases short and J 4 bases short, with 10 bases between. The CDR3 sequence is 14 residues long. Written as DNA, the CDR3 is TGTGCCAGCAGCTTAGGATCTACTCGTTACGAGCAGTACTTC. Translated, it gives CASSLGSTRYEQYF.

The chain couples TRBV6-4 to TRBJ2-1, with 8 positions matching TRBD2. V was pared by 4 bases and J by 10 bases, with 12 bases of the junction left unmatched. This CDR3 is 15 amino acids long. From germline, CDR1 is MRHNA and CDR2 SNTAGT. CDR3 in amino acids: CASSAAESGSAEQFF. The CDR3 DNA sequence: TGTGCCAGCAGTGCCGCCGAGAGCGGGAGCGCGGAGCAGTTCTTC.

The CDR3 region has the DNA TGCGCCAGCAGCCCCACAACAGGACGGGACACTGAAGCTTTCTTT. Its translation is CASSPTTGRDTEAFF. The V gene is TRBV5-1, the J gene TRBJ1-1; TRBD1 might be the D (5 bases). Germline CDR1 reads SGHRS; CDR2 reads YFSETQ. Trimming stripped 4 bases from V and 3 bases from J, with 16 bases between. This CDR3 spans 15 amino acids.

The V and J genes are TRBV28 and TRBJ1-6; D possibly corresponds to TRBD1 (6 bases). CDR3 length equals 16 residues. The germline V and J ends were trimmed by 4 bases and 4 bases, with 14 bases remaining between them. Looked up from germline, CDR1 is MDHEN and CDR2 is SYDVKM. The CDR3 region has the DNA TGTGCCAGCAGTTCATTCACAGGGAAATATAATTCACCCCTCCACTTT. The encoded protein is CASSSFTGKYNSPLHF. The variable domain in full, with the rest retrieved from reference TRBV28 and TRBJ1-6, is DVKVTQSSRYLVKRTGEKVFLECVQDMDHENMFWYRQDPGLGLRLIYFSYDVKMKEKGDIPEGYSVSREKKERFSLILESASTNQTSMYLCASSSFTGKYNSPLHFGNGTRLTVT.

The CDR3 sequence: CASSFGTSGGNSYNEQFF. DNA for the CDR3: TGCGCCAGCAGCTTTGGGACTAGCGGGGGGAACTCCTACAATGAGCAGTTCTTC. The V call is TRBV5-1, the J call TRBJ2-1, with 15 bases matching TRBD2. CDR1 is SGHRS and CDR2 is YFSETQ in the germline V gene. The CDR3 is made up of 18 amino acids. V dropped 2 bases and J dropped 0; count of bases not matched to a gene: 3.

The chain recombines TRBV29-1 with TRBJ2-3; perhaps TRBD2 as D (6 bases). Trimming left V 0 bases short and J 2 bases short, with 15 bases between. Germline CDR1 is SQVTM and CDR2 is ANQGSEA. The CDR3 runs 16 residues. The CDR3 here is CSVEDRLVLVTDTQYF. CDR3 DNA sequence: TGCAGCGTTGAAGACCGACTAGTACTTGTCACAGATACGCAGTATTTT.

This clone was recorded once. This sequence joins TRBV27 and TRBJ2-1; 10 bases agree with TRBD2. This CDR3 is 18 amino acids long. Trimming removed 7 bases from V and 2 bases from J; junction bases left unmatched: 14. Germline values: CDR1 MNHEY, CDR2 SMNVEV (reference sequence). CDR3 in DNA: TGTGCCAGCACCCAGCGGGCTAGCGGGAGTGGGGCCTACAATGAGCAGTTCTTC. Translated: CASTQRASGSGAYNEQFF.

The chain couples TRBV9 to TRBJ1-1; 12 nucleotides align to TRBD1. The CDR3 is 15 residues long. V was pared by 3 bases and J by 5 bases, with 5 bases of the junction left unmatched. The V gene's germline CDR1 is SGDLS and CDR2 YYNGEE. CDR3 nucleotide sequence: TGTGCCAGCAGCGAGGGACAGGGGGCTCGGACTGAAGCTTTCTTT. It codes for CASSEGQGARTEAFF.

V is TRBV21-1 and J is TRBJ1-1; the listed D gene, TRBD1, was not tested against the DNA. TRBV21-1 is reported as a pseudogene. The CDR3 runs to 15 residues. CDR3 nucleotide sequence: TGTGCCAGCAGCAATTTAGGGGACAGACAACCTGAAGCTTTCTTT. This gives the protein CASSNLGDRQPEAFF.

The rearrangement uses TRBV7-9 and TRBJ2-2, with a possible D match to TRBD2 (6 bases). Trimming removed 1 base at V and 3 bases at J, with 9 bases between. This CDR3 is built from 15 residues. The germline V gene encodes CDR1 SEHNR and CDR2 FQNEAQ (reference sequence). CDR3 sequence: CASSLGSGYTGELFF. Here the CDR3 DNA reads TGTGCCAGCAGCTTAGGTAGCGGTTACACCGGGGAGCTGTTTTTT.

The chain recombines TRBV5-4 with TRBJ2-7; maybe TRBD2 (5 bases). Between the trimmed V and J ends, which lost 4 bases and 6 bases, there was a span of 17 bases. Germline values: CDR1 SGHNT, CDR2 YYREEE (reference sequence). The CDR3 is made up of 14 amino acids. The CDR3 sequence: CASSLLARDSEQYF. CDR3 bases: TGTGCCAGCAGCCTTCTCGCGAGGGATAGCGAGCAGTACTTC.

This chain links TRBV15 with TRBJ2-7, with a tentative D call TRBD1 (5 bases). This CDR3 is 17 amino acids long. Germline CDR1 and CDR2: LNHNV and YYDKDF (reference sequence). V lost 1 base and J 4 bases, leaving 20 bases between the germline ends. The CDR3 loop reads CATSRVRKGQQPYEQYF. CDR3 DNA sequence: TGTGCCACCAGCAGAGTTAGGAAGGGGCAGCAGCCTTACGAGCAGTACTTC.

The genes are TRBV5-1 and TRBJ2-4; tentative D call: TRBD1 (6 bases). The CDR3 sequence is 15 residues long. Trimming took off 0 bases at V and 2 bases at J, with 9 bases between the two ends. Germline-derived CDR1 and CDR2 are SGHRS and YFSETQ. The CDR3 loop reads CASSLAGQTKNIQYF. For the CDR3, the DNA is TGCGCCAGCAGCTTGGCCGGACAGACCAAAAACATTCAGTACTTC.

The rearrangement joins TRBV11-3 to TRBJ2-1, with 8 bases that match TRBD1. From germline, CDR1 is SGHNT and CDR2 YENEEA. The V segment lost 1 base and the J segment 3 bases; nucleotides outside the gene matches: 11. CDR3 length: 18 residues. The CDR3 loop is CASSLAPLDRDLYNEQFF. CDR3 coding DNA: TGTGCCAGCAGCTTAGCCCCTCTGGACAGGGATCTCTACAATGAGCAGTTCTTC.

The J gene is TRBJ2-3, the V gene TRBV19, with TRBD1 identical over 8 bases. The trim removed 5 bases at V and 5 bases at J, leaving 12 bases unmatched. CDR1 and CDR2 (germline): LNHDA, SQIVND (reference sequence). The CDR3 covers 16 residues. DNA for the CDR3: TGTGCCAGTAGTTCCCCCCGGACAGGGAAAGTAGATACGCAGTATTTT. This translates into CASSSPRTGKVDTQYF. The full variable domain, in which reference TRBV19 and TRBJ2-3 provide the parts outside the CDR3, is DGGITQSPKYLFRKEGQNVTLSCEQNLNHDAMYWYRQDPGQGLRLIYYSQIVNDFQKGDIAEGYSVSREKKESFPLTVTSAQKNPTAFYLCASSSPRTGKVDTQYFGPGTRLTVL.

The chain combines TRBV5-1 with TRBJ2-3; 13 bases align to TRBD2. Losses at the gene ends were 0 bases for V and 5 bases for J; bases not matched to a gene: 6. The CDR3 consists of 17 residues. The germline V gene has CDR1 SGHRS and CDR2 YFSETQ. This chain's CDR3 is CASSLVGLAGSRDTQYF. The DNA for the CDR3 is TGCGCCAGCAGCTTGGTGGGACTAGCGGGGTCCAGAGATACGCAGTATTTT.